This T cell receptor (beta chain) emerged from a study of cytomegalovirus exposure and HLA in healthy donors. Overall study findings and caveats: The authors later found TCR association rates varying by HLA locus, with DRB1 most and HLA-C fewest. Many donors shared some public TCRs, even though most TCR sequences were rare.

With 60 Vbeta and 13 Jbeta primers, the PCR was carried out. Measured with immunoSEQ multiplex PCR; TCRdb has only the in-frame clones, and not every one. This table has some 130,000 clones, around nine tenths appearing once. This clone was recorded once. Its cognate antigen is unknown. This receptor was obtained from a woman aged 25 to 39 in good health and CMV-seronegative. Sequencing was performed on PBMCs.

The CDR3 DNA sequence: TGTGCCTGGAGTTTAGGGGTTTTTAGTGATGGCTACACCTTC. Translated: CAWSLGVFSDGYTF. The chain uses TRBV30 and TRBJ1-2; TRBD1 might be the D (5 bases). The CDR3 spans 14 residues. The germline V gene has CDR1 GTSNPN and CDR2 SVGIG (reference sequence). Trimming left V 2 bases short and J 6 bases short, with 16 bases between.